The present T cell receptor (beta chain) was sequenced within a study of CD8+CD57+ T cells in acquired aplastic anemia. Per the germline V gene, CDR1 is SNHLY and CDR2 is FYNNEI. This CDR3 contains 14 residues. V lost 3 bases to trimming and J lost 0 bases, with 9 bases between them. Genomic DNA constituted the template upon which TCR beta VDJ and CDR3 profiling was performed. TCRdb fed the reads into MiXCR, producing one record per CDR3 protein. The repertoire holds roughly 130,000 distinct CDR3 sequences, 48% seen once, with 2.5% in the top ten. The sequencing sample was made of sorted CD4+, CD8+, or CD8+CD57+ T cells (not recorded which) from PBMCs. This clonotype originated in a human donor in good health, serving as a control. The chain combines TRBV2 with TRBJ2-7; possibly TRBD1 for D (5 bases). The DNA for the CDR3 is TGTGCCAGCAGTGATAACAGGAGCTCCTACGAGCAGTACTTC. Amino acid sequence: CASSDNRSSYEQYF.